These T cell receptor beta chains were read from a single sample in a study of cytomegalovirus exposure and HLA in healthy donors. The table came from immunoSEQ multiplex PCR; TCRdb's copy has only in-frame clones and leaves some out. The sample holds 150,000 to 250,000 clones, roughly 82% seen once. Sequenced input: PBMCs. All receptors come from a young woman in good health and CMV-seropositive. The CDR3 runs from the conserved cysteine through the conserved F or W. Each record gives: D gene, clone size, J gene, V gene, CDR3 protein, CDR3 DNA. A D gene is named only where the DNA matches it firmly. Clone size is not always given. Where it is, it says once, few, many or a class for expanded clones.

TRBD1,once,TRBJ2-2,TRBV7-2,CATGTGITGELFF,TGTGCAACCGGGACAGGGATCACCGGGGAGCTGTTTTTT
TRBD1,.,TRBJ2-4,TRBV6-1,CASSEEDRTNIQYF,TGTGCCAGCAGTGAGGAGGACAGGACTAACATTCAGTACTTC
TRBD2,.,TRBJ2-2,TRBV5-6,CASSLLGRGGRTGELFF,TGTGCCAGCAGCTTGCTAGGGCGCGGGGGTAGGACCGGGGAGCTGTTTTTT
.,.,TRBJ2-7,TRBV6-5,CASSPQGGFKEQYF,TGTGCCAGCAGTCCCCAGGGGGGCTTTAAGGAGCAGTACTTC
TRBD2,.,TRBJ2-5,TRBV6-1,CASSENSGKETQYF,TGTGCCAGCAGTGAAAATAGCGGGAAAGAGACCCAGTACTTC
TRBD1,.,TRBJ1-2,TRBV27,CASSSDRGLGGYTF,TGTGCCAGCAGTTCCGACAGGGGCTTGGGAGGCTACACCTTC
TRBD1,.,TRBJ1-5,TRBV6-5,CASSRDRASNQPQHF,TGTGCCAGCAGCCGTGACAGGGCGAGCAATCAGCCCCAGCATTTT
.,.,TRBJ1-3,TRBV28,CASSWGALSGNTIYF,TGTGCCAGCAGCTGGGGAGCCCTTTCTGGAAACACCATATATTTT
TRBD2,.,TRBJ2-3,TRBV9,CASSASGDITDTQYF,TGTGCCAGCAGCGCTAGCGGGGACATCACAGATACGCAGTATTTT
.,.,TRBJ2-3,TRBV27,CASSSSSTDTQYF,TGTGCCAGCAGCAGTTCTAGCACAGATACGCAGTATTTT
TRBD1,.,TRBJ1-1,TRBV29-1,CSVDRQGAVNAFF,TGCAGCGTTGATCGGCAGGGGGCCGTCAACGCTTTCTTT
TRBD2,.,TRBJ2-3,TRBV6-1,CASSETLGLAGGSDTQYF,TGTGCCAGCAGTGAAACCCTGGGTCTAGCGGGAGGGTCAGATACGCAGTATTTT
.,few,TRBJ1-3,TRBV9,CASSVSPGTGNTIYF,TGTGCCAGCAGCGTTTCCCCAGGGACTGGAAACACCATATATTTT
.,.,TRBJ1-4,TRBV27,CASSLIGRGDEKLFF,TGTGCCAGCAGTTTAATCGGGAGGGGGGATGAAAAACTGTTTTTT
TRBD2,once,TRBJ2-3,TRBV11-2,CASSLVLAGADTQYF,TGTGCCAGCAGCTTAGTGCTAGCGGGAGCAGATACGCAGTATTTT
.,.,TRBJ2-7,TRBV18,CASSPPGRSSYEQYF,TGTGCCAGCTCACCACCAGGTAGGAGCTCCTACGAGCAGTACTTC
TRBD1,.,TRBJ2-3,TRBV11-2,CASTQGARGDTQYF,TGTGCCAGCACCCAGGGGGCGAGGGGAGATACGCAGTATTTT
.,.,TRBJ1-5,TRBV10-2,CASSEGARQPQHF,TGCGCCAGCAGTGAGGGGGCACGGCAGCCCCAGCATTTT
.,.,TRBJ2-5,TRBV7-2,CASSPRRGLGETQYF,TGTGCCAGCAGCCCAAGGAGGGGGCTCGGAGAGACCCAGTACTTC
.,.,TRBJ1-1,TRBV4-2,CASSQEATEAFF,TGTGCCAGCAGCCAAGAAGCCACTGAAGCTTTCTTT
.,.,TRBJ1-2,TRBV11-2,CASSLDLGDGNYGYTF,TGTGCCAGCAGCTTAGATTTAGGAGATGGTAACTATGGCTACACCTTC
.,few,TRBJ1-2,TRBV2,CASRPDSFYYGYTF,TGTGCCAGCAGACCCGACAGTTTCTACTATGGCTACACCTTC
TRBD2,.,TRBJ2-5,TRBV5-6,CASSWGLAPDQETQYF,TGTGCCAGCAGCTGGGGACTAGCGCCCGACCAAGAGACCCAGTACTTC
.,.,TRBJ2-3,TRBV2,CATTRLVGVGLTQYF,TGTGCCACCACTAGACTAGTAGGGGTCGGGCTGACGCAGTATTTT
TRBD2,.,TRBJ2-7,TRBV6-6,CATQSGRAFEQYF,TGTGCCACCCAAAGCGGGAGGGCTTTCGAGCAGTACTTC
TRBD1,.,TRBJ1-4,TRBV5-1,CASSSPPGQGTEKLFF,TGCGCCAGCAGCTCACCCCCAGGACAGGGGACGGAAAAACTGTTTTTT
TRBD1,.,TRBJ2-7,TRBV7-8,CASSPGQGVSSYEQYF,TGTGCCAGCAGCCCCGGACAGGGAGTCAGCTCCTACGAGCAGTACTTC
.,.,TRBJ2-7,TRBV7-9,CASILSGRYEQYF,TGTGCCAGCATCCTAAGCGGGCGGTACGAGCAGTACTTC
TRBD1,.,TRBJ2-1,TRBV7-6,CASSLARDSYEQFF,TGTGCCAGCAGCTTAGCTCGGGACAGCTATGAGCAGTTCTTC
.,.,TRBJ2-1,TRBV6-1,CASSEGGSLRSRGQFF,TGTGCCAGCAGTGAAGGAGGGTCCCTACGCAGCAGGGGACAGTTCTTC
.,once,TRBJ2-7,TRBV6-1,CASSEVTHEQYF,TGTGCCAGCAGTGAAGTGACTCACGAGCAGTACTTC
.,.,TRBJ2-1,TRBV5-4,CASSRRGGTRIYNEQFF,TGTGCCAGCAGCCGAAGGGGGGGGACCAGGATCTACAATGAGCAGTTCTTC
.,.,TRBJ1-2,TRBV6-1,CASSEVADYGYTF,TGTGCCAGCAGTGAAGTGGCAGACTATGGCTACACCTTC
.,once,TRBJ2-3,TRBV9,CASSVDSGGTDTQYF,TGTGCCAGCAGCGTAGACAGCGGAGGCACAGATACGCAGTATTTT
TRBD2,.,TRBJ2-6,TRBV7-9,CAGGLAGSGANVLTF,TGTGCCGGGGGACTAGCGGGATCTGGGGCCAACGTCCTGACTTTC
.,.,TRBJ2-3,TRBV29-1,CSVTKPGQMTFGQYF,TGCAGCGTGACAAAGCCGGGACAAATGACATTCGGACAGTATTTT
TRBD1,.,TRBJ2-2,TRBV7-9,CASRGGQGNTGELFF,TGTGCCAGCAGAGGGGGACAGGGGAACACCGGGGAGCTGTTTTTT
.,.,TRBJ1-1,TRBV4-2,CASSQDLRDSNTEAFF,TGTGCCAGCAGCCAAGATCTCAGGGACTCGAACACTGAAGCTTTCTTT
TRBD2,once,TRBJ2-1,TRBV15,CATSRTTSGRAFEQFF,TGTGCCACCAGCAGAACCACTAGCGGGAGGGCTTTTGAGCAGTTCTTC
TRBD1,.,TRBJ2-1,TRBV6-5,CASRPLGQGHPEQFF,TGTGCCAGCAGACCCCTGGGACAGGGCCATCCTGAGCAGTTCTTC
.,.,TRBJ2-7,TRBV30,CAWTASAHEQYF,TGTGCCTGGACTGCTAGCGCCCACGAGCAGTACTTC
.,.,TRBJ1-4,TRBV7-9,CASSSQGSTNEKLFF,TGTGCCAGCAGCTCCCAGGGGTCAACTAATGAAAAACTGTTTTTT
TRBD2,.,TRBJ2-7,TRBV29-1,CSVAGTSATYEQYF,TGCAGCGTCGCCGGGACTAGCGCAACCTACGAGCAGTACTTC
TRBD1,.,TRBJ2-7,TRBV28,CASSQGQYSYEQYF,TGTGCCAGCAGTCAGGGACAGTACTCCTACGAGCAGTACTTC
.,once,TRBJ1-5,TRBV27,CASSFWGDLLHF,TGTGCCAGCAGTTTTTGGGGGGACCTACTACATTTT
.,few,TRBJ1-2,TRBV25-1,CASSELRNYGYTF,TGTGCCAGCAGTGAACTCAGGAACTATGGCTACACCTTC
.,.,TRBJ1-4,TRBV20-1,CSAGRNEKLFF,TGTAGCGCAGGTAGAAATGAAAAACTGTTTTTT
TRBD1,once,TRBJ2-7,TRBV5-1,CASSPGTGNYEQYF,TGCGCCAGCAGCCCGGGGACAGGAAACTACGAGCAGTACTTC
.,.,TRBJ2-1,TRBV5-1,CASSSSGFIPRNEQFF,TGCGCCAGCAGCTCCTCAGGGTTTATACCACGCAATGAGCAGTTCTTC
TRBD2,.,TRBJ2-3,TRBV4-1,CASSHPSGSADTQYF,TGCGCCAGCAGCCACCCTAGCGGGAGCGCAGATACGCAGTATTTT
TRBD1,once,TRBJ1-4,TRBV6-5,CASSYSTGNNEKLFF,TGTGCCAGCAGTTACTCGACAGGGAATAATGAAAAACTGTTTTTT
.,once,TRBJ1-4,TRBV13,CASSYDRRGEKLFF,TGTGCCAGCAGCTACGACAGAAGAGGTGAAAAACTGTTTTTT
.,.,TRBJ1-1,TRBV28,CASSATSAQDSPLGAFF,TGTGCCAGCAGTGCCACCTCAGCCCAGGATTCACCGCTGGGAGCTTTCTTT
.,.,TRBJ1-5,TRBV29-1,CSVKGGGDQPQHF,TGCAGCGTTAAAGGGGGGGGAGATCAGCCCCAGCATTTT
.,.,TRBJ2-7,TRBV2,CASALLNYEQYF,TGTGCCAGCGCCCTCCTAAACTACGAGCAGTACTTC